The rows below give T cell receptor beta chains drawn from one sample of a study of T-cell reconstitution after alpha-beta-depleted transplantation in children. TCRdb reprocessed the PCR reads via MiXCR and lists one record per CDR3 protein. The sample contains approximately 220,000 distinct CDR3 sequences, approximately 15% of which appear only once. The material sequenced was PBMCs, mostly from graft donor cells, taken 360 days after TCRalphabeta/CD19-depleted stem cell transplant. These receptors all come from a male patient aged 2 to 10 who had a stem cell transplant for acute lymphoblastic leukemia, so the T cells may come from the graft donor. Each CDR3 is given with its conserved first and last residue. A D gene is named only where the DNA matches it firmly. Not all rows give a size; the values are once, few, many and, for expanded clones, a class.

d_call j_call clone_size v_call cdr3_nt cdr3_aa
TRBD1 TRBJ1-2 - TRBV12-3/TRBV12-4 TGTGCCAGCACCCTCGGGGACAGTAACTATGGCTACACCTTC CASTLGDSNYGYTF
- TRBJ2-5 - TRBV12-3/TRBV12-4 TGTGCCAGCAGTTTAGCCTCCTACGAGACCCAGTACTTC CASSLASYETQYF
- TRBJ2-5 - TRBV5-1 TGCGCCAGCAGCTTTACTCCGCAAGAGACCCAGTACTTC CASSFTPQETQYF
- TRBJ2-3 - TRBV28 TGTGCCAGCAGCCCCTCTCAGACTCGCCGGGCGCAGTATTTT CASSPSQTRRAQYF
- TRBJ1-2 - TRBV6-1 TGTGCCAGCGGGGCCAATAACCCTAACTATGGCTACACCTTC CASGANNPNYGYTF
- TRBJ1-2 - TRBV15 TGTGCCACCAGCGCGTCAGGGGATCTTGGGCATGGCTACACCTTC CATSASGDLGHGYTF
- TRBJ1-6 - TRBV6-5 TGTGCCAGCAGTTACTCGTCAGGGGTCGGCTCACCCCTCCACTTT CASSYSSGVGSPLHF
- TRBJ2-3 many TRBV20-1 TGCAGTGCTAGAGATCGGAATACGCAGTATTTT CSARDRNTQYF
- TRBJ1-2 - TRBV25-1 TGTGCCAGCAGTGTTAACCCCGCCAGCTATGGCTACACCTTC CASSVNPASYGYTF
TRBD2 TRBJ2-3 few TRBV7-6 TGTGCCAGCAGCTTAGTGCCGGGAGGGCCGACAGATACGCAGTATTTT CASSLVPGGPTDTQYF
- TRBJ1-1 few TRBV7-9 TGTGCCAGCAGCTTAGGTTGGGAGACCACTGAAGCTTTCTTT CASSLGWETTEAFF
- TRBJ2-1 - TRBV28 TGTGCCAGCAGTAAAGTCGTGGGGTGGGGGGACAATGAGCAGTTCTTC CASSKVVGWGDNEQFF
TRBD2 TRBJ2-1 few TRBV29-1 TGCAGCGTCAACACTAGGACTAGCGGGGGGTCACTGTTCTTC CSVNTRTSGGSLFF
- TRBJ1-2 few TRBV4-1 TGCGCCAGCAGAAAACAGGGAGATAACTATGGCTACACCTTC CASRKQGDNYGYTF
TRBD2 TRBJ2-5 few TRBV3-1 TGTGCCAGCAGTCAATTACTAGCGGGGGGACAAGAGACCCAGTACTTC CASSQLLAGGQETQYF
TRBD1 TRBJ2-1 many TRBV20-1 TGCAGTGCTAACCGGGACAGGGGGTACAATGAGCAGTTCTTC CSANRDRGYNEQFF
- TRBJ2-3 - TRBV18 TGTGCCAGCTCACCATACAGGGACACAGATACGCAGTATTTT CASSPYRDTDTQYF
- TRBJ2-1 many TRBV20-1 TGCAGTGCTAGCCCTGTGAGCTCCTACAATGAGCAGTTCTTC CSASPVSSYNEQFF
TRBD2 TRBJ2-7 - TRBV11-2 TGTGCCAGCAGCTTCGGACCGGGACTAGCCCAGGAGCAGTACTTC CASSFGPGLAQEQYF
TRBD1 TRBJ2-7 few TRBV7-6 TGTGCCAGCAGCTTGTTTACCGGGACAGCCTACGAGCAGTACTTC CASSLFTGTAYEQYF
- TRBJ2-1 few TRBV7-2 TGTGCCAGCAGCAGCTTAGGTCAGGGGCAGTTCTTC CASSSLGQGQFF
- TRBJ2-7 many TRBV2 TGTGCCAGCAGTGAATGGCCAGGGGCCTCCTACGAGCAGTACTTC CASSEWPGASYEQYF
TRBD1 TRBJ2-4 - TRBV7-6 TGTGCCAGCAGCTTAGCGCCGAGACAGGGGTTAAACATTCAGTACTTC CASSLAPRQGLNIQYF
- TRBJ1-1 - TRBV4-1 TGCGCCAGCACCGACGGGAGCACCTTGAACACTGAAGCTTTCTTT CASTDGSTLNTEAFF
- TRBJ2-7 - TRBV27 TGTGCCAGCAGTTTAAAAGGGGTCTACGAGCAGTACTTC CASSLKGVYEQYF
- TRBJ2-5 few TRBV6-5 TGTGCCAGCAGTTACTCGAAGGGCCGGGAGACCCAGTACTTC CASSYSKGRETQYF
- TRBJ2-2 few TRBV28 TGTGCCAGCAGTTTCGGCGGTGGCACCGGGGAGCTGTTTTTT CASSFGGGTGELFF
- TRBJ1-5 - TRBV6-2/TRBV6-3 TGTGCCAGCAGTTACTCGAGTTTGTTCAGGGAGGACAATCAGCCCCAGCATTTT CASSYSSLFREDNQPQHF
- TRBJ2-7 many TRBV6-5 TGTGCCAGCAGTTACTCGTCTTTAGCCTCCTACGAGCAGTACTTC CASSYSSLASYEQYF
TRBD2 TRBJ2-3 few TRBV4-1 TGCGCCAGCAGCCTCCTGACTAGCGGGGCGGTTGGAGATACGCAGTATTTT CASSLLTSGAVGDTQYF
TRBD2 TRBJ2-5 - TRBV11-2 TGTGCCAGCAGCTTTAGAGGAAGGTCTAGCGGGGGGCACGAGTCAGAGACCCAGTACTTC CASSFRGRSSGGHESETQYF
TRBD1 TRBJ1-2 few TRBV6-6 TGTGCCAGCAGTTACGGGACAGGGGTTGGCTACACCTTC CASSYGTGVGYTF
- TRBJ2-5 few TRBV25-1 TGTGCCAGCAGTGACCTAGCGCGGGAGACCCAGTACTTC CASSDLARETQYF
TRBD2 TRBJ2-5 - TRBV12-3/TRBV12-4 TGTGCCAGCAGTTTTGGACTAGCGGGGGGAAAGACCCAGTACTTC CASSFGLAGGKTQYF
- TRBJ1-1 few TRBV25-1 TGTGCCAGCAAGAAGGGGGTGAACACTGAAGCTTTCTTT CASKKGVNTEAFF
TRBD1 TRBJ2-5 few TRBV7-2 TGTGCCAGCAGATCCCAACAGGGGGGTCAAGAGACCCAGTACTTC CASRSQQGGQETQYF
- TRBJ2-1 - TRBV30 TGTGCCTGGAGTAGAGGGCGGCTAAACTACAATGAGCAGTTCTTC CAWSRGRLNYNEQFF
- TRBJ2-1 few TRBV29-1 TGCAGCGTTAGGCCCGTCTCCTACAATGAGCAGTTCTTC CSVRPVSYNEQFF
- TRBJ1-2 once TRBV6-6 TGTGCCAGCACCGAGGGCAGGGGCTATGGCTACACCTTC CASTEGRGYGYTF
TRBD1 TRBJ1-5 - TRBV6-2/TRBV6-3 TGTGCCAGCAACGAGCGACAGGGACGGAATCAGCCCCAGCATTTT CASNERQGRNQPQHF
- TRBJ2-3 few TRBV20-1 TGCAGTGCTAGAGCCCGGGTGGGCACAGATACGCAGTATTTT CSARARVGTDTQYF
- TRBJ2-7 many TRBV12-3/TRBV12-4 TGTGCCAGCAGTAGAGGGAGGTACGAGCAGTACTTC CASSRGRYEQYF
- TRBJ2-7 - TRBV5-1 TGCGCCAGCAGCTCTAAACGGAGTTACGAGCAGTACTTC CASSSKRSYEQYF
TRBD2 TRBJ2-3 few TRBV12-3/TRBV12-4 TGTGCCAGCAGCCGTGGGACTAGCGGAGACCATACGCAGTATTTT CASSRGTSGDHTQYF
TRBD2 TRBJ2-1 - TRBV7-9 TGTGCCAGCAGCTTAGGAGGACTAGCGGGGGTATACAATGAGCAGTTCTTC CASSLGGLAGVYNEQFF
- TRBJ1-4 - TRBV5-1 TGCGCCAGCAGCGACCAGACAGTCGGCGAAAAACTGTTTTTT CASSDQTVGEKLFF
- TRBJ2-7 many TRBV20-1 TGCAGTGCAGCAGGGAACGAGCAGTACTTC CSAAGNEQYF
TRBD2 TRBJ2-3 few TRBV7-9 TGTGCCAGCAGCAACCTAGCGGGAGGTAGCACAGATACGCAGTATTTT CASSNLAGGSTDTQYF
- TRBJ1-5 - TRBV19 TGTGCCAGTAGTATGCCCAGAGTTGGACACAAGAAGGGCTACCAGCCCCAGCATTTT CASSMPRVGHKKGYQPQHF
- TRBJ2-3 few TRBV4-2 TGTGCCAGCAGCCGGGGGGGCGCAGATACGCAGTATTTT CASSRGGADTQYF
- TRBJ1-1 few TRBV28 TGTGCCAGCAGAAAAGCCAACACTGAAGCTTTCTTT CASRKANTEAFF